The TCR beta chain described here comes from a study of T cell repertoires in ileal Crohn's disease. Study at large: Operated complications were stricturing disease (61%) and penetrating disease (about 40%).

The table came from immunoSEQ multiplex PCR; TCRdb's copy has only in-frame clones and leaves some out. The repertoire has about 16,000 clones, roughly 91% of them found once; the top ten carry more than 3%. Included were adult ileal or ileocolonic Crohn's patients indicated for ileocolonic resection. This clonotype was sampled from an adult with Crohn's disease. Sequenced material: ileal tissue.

The CDR3 region has the DNA TGCGCCAGCAGCCTGCGCGGGACAGACCGCTTGGACGAGCAGTACTTC. Its protein is CASSLRGTDRLDEQYF. The rearrangement links TRBV5-1 to TRBJ2-7, with D perhaps TRBD1 (7 bases). The CDR3 is 16 residues long. CDR1 SGHRS and CDR2 YFSETQ come from the germline V gene. Trimming stripped 4 bases from V and 5 bases from J, with 22 bases between.